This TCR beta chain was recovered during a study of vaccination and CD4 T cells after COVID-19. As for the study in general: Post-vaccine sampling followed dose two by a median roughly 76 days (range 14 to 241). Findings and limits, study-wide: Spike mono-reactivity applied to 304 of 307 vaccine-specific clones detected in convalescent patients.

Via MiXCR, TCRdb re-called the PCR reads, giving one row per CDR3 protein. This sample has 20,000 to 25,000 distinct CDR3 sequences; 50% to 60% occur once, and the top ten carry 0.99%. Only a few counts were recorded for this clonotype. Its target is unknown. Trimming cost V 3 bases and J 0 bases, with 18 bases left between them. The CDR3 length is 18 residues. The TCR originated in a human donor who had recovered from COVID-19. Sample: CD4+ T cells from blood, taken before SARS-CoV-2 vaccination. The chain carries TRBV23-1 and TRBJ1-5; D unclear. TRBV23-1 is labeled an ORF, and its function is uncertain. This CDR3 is CASSQPYCPKNSNQPQHF. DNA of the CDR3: TGCGCCAGCAGTCAGCCGTATTGCCCAAAGAATAGCAATCAGCCCCAGCATTTT.